These T cell receptor beta chains were read from a single sample in a study of blood T cell repertoires in COVID-19. Clones were read by immunoSEQ multiplex PCR, and TCRdb kept only the in-frame ones, dropping some. The sample lists approximately 250,000 clones, around 80% occurring once. Sequencing was carried out using peripheral blood. These receptors all come from a man in his forties who had recovered from COVID-19. Each CDR3 is given with its conserved first and last residue. Each record gives: V gene, D gene, clone size, J gene, CDR3 DNA, CDR3 protein. D genes are given only for firm matches. The size field is filled for only some rows; it gives once, few, many or a size class.

TRBV25-1	-	-	TRBJ1-5	TGTGCCAGCAGTTTCGGGGTCAATCAGCCCCAGCATTTT	CASSFGVNQPQHF
TRBV7-9	-	few	TRBJ1-1	TGTGCCAGCAGCCCAGGGCCTAGCACTGAAGCTTTCTTT	CASSPGPSTEAFF
TRBV3-1/TRBV3-2	TRBD2	-	TRBJ2-1	TGTGCCAGCAGCCAAGGCCTAGCGGGGGACTACAATGAGCAGTTCTTC	CASSQGLAGDYNEQFF
TRBV7-2	-	-	TRBJ1-1	TGTGCCAGCAGCTTAGTAGCCTCAATGGGCACTGAAGCTTTCTTT	CASSLVASMGTEAFF
TRBV18	TRBD2	-	TRBJ2-5	TGTGCCAGCTCGTCAAACGCAGTAGGGCTAGCGGAGCCCCAAGAGACCCAGTACTTC	CASSSNAVGLAEPQETQYF
TRBV7-8	TRBD1	-	TRBJ2-5	TGTGCCAGCAGCTTAAGGGGACAGGGGGCGCGTGAGACCCAGTACTTC	CASSLRGQGARETQYF
TRBV7-9	-	once	TRBJ2-5	TGTGCCAGCAGCTTAATTGGCGGGCGAGGAGAAGAGACCCAGTACTTC	CASSLIGGRGEETQYF
TRBV6-6	TRBD2	few	TRBJ2-3	TGTGCCACCAAAATCGGACTAGCGGGAGGAGATACGCAGTATTTT	CATKIGLAGGDTQYF
TRBV12-3/TRBV12-4	-	-	TRBJ2-5	TGTGCCAGCACCCAGAACCAACAAGAGACCCAGTACTTC	CASTQNQQETQYF
TRBV5-4	-	-	TRBJ2-1	TGTGCCAGCAGTTTAACCGACAGCTCAATAAACAATGAGCAGTTCTTC	CASSLTDSSINNEQFF
TRBV20-1	TRBD2	-	TRBJ2-7	TGCAGTGCTAGTTCCCCTAGCGGGAGTGATTCCTACGAGCAGTACTTC	CSASSPSGSDSYEQYF
TRBV3-1/TRBV3-2	-	once	TRBJ1-1	TGTGCCAGCAGCCAAGATTGGGGGGGCGCGATGGCTTTCTTT	CASSQDWGGAMAFF
TRBV6-2/TRBV6-3	TRBD1	once	TRBJ2-2	TGTGCCAGCAGTCTCCGGACAGGGCCGGCACCCGGGGAGCTGTTTTTT	CASSLRTGPAPGELFF
TRBV19	-	-	TRBJ1-1	TGTGCCAGTAGTACCCCCCAGACAGGTGACACTGAAGCTTTCTTT	CASSTPQTGDTEAFF
TRBV6-1	-	-	TRBJ1-1	TGTGCCAGCAGTGATCCGAGTAACACTGAAGCTTTCTTT	CASSDPSNTEAFF
TRBV2	TRBD2	-	TRBJ2-1	TGTGCCAGCAGTGGGACTAGCGGGAGGGCCTTCAATGAGCAGTTCTTC	CASSGTSGRAFNEQFF
TRBV29-1	-	-	TRBJ2-7	TGCAGCGTTTGCGTCACCGGTCAGGGCCCCTACGAGCAGTACTTC	CSVCVTGQGPYEQYF
TRBV2	TRBD1	few	TRBJ1-3	TGTGCCAGCAGTGAGGACAGGACAAGCTCTGGAAACACCATATATTTT	CASSEDRTSSGNTIYF
TRBV29-1	TRBD2	-	TRBJ2-1	TGCAGCGGCCTGACTAGCGGGAGTGGCGATGAGCAGTTCTTC	CSGLTSGSGDEQFF
TRBV7-2	-	-	TRBJ2-5	TGTGCCAGCAGCTTAATTCTTCGGGAGACCCAGTACTTC	CASSLILRETQYF
TRBV5-1	-	-	TRBJ1-5	TGCGCCAGCAGCCCGTCGGACAGAAGCAATCAGCCCCAGCATTTT	CASSPSDRSNQPQHF
TRBV4-1	TRBD2	few	TRBJ2-3	TGCGCCAGCAGCCAAGAGACGGGAGGGCCTTTGGGAACAGATACGCAGTATTTT	CASSQETGGPLGTDTQYF
TRBV10-3	-	-	TRBJ1-6	TGTGCCTCAAGAAACAGGGTGTCTAATTCACCCCTCCACTTT	CASRNRVSNSPLHF
TRBV6-5	TRBD1	once	TRBJ1-2	TGTGCCAGCAGTTACTCCAGGACAGGGGATGGCTACACCTTC	CASSYSRTGDGYTF
TRBV5-4	-	-	TRBJ1-3	TGTGCCAGCAGTCTGGGGGCGGAAGGAAACACCATATATTTT	CASSLGAEGNTIYF
TRBV6-2/TRBV6-3	-	-	TRBJ2-7	TGTGCCAGCAGTACCCAGTCCGAGCAGTACTTC	CASSTQSEQYF
TRBV7-8	-	-	TRBJ1-3	TGTGCCAGCAGCTTATCCGGGGACACCATATATTTT	CASSLSGDTIYF
TRBV19	TRBD1	-	TRBJ2-2	TGTGCCAGTAGTACAGGACAGGGTTCGGCGAACACCGGGGAGCTGTTTTTT	CASSTGQGSANTGELFF
TRBV30	TRBD1	-	TRBJ2-1	TGTGCCTGGAGTTTCGGACAGGGAGCCACCGAGCAGTTCTTC	CAWSFGQGATEQFF
TRBV12-5	-	many	TRBJ1-5	TGTGCTAGTGGGGGGGGTGGCAATCAGCCCCAGCATTTT	CASGGGGNQPQHF
TRBV7-2	-	few	TRBJ1-1	TGTGCCAGCAGCTTAGGACTGATCGGTGAAGCTTTCTTT	CASSLGLIGEAFF
TRBV7-2	TRBD1	-	TRBJ2-7	TGTGCCAGCAGCTCCCGGGACAGCTCCTACGAGCAGTACTTC	CASSSRDSSYEQYF
TRBV2	TRBD2	-	TRBJ2-7	TGTGCCAGCCAACTAGCGGGGGGGGTCCGATCCTACGAGCAGTACTTC	CASQLAGGVRSYEQYF
TRBV7-9	-	-	TRBJ1-2	TGTGCCAGCAGCTTTCCGGGGAGCTATGGCTACACCTTC	CASSFPGSYGYTF
TRBV14	-	-	TRBJ2-7	TGTGCCAGCAGCCAAGTGGACACAGGGACCTTTTACGAGCAGTACTTC	CASSQVDTGTFYEQYF
TRBV4-3	TRBD1	-	TRBJ1-2	TGCGCCAGCAGCCAAGACACAGGGGTCACCAAAAATGGCTACACCTTC	CASSQDTGVTKNGYTF
TRBV27	-	-	TRBJ2-7	TGTGCCAGCAGTTTAGACGGCGGGATGTGGGCCTACGAGCAGTACTTC	CASSLDGGMWAYEQYF
TRBV6-5	TRBD1	-	TRBJ1-2	TGTGCCAGCAGTCCAGGACAGGGCGGCTATGGCTACACCTTC	CASSPGQGGYGYTF
TRBV3-1/TRBV3-2	-	-	TRBJ1-3	TGTGCCAGCAGCCAGGTTAGAAACTCTGGAAACACCATATATTTT	CASSQVRNSGNTIYF
TRBV13	TRBD2	once	TRBJ2-2	TGTGCCAGCAGCTTAGAACTAGCGGTTAACACCGGGGAGCTGTTTTTT	CASSLELAVNTGELFF
TRBV18	-	-	TRBJ1-5	TGTGCCAGCTCACCAGAGAGGGTCGATCAGCCCCAGCATTTT	CASSPERVDQPQHF
TRBV5-1	-	-	TRBJ2-7	TGCGCCAGCAGCTTGGTGTATGAGAACGAGCAGTACTTC	CASSLVYENEQYF
TRBV6-6	TRBD1	-	TRBJ1-2	TGTGCCAGCAGTTTAACCGGACAGGGTAACTATGGCTACACCTTC	CASSLTGQGNYGYTF
TRBV7-2	-	-	TRBJ1-3	TGTGCCAGCAGCTTCGACAGATTCAGGTCGGGAAACACCATATATTTT	CASSFDRFRSGNTIYF
TRBV30	-	-	TRBJ1-2	TGTGCCTGGAGTGATGAGGGTCCCTATGGCTACACCTTC	CAWSDEGPYGYTF
TRBV10-3	TRBD2	-	TRBJ2-5	TGTGCCATCAGTGAGGCGGGGGGTGAGACCCAGTACTTC	CAISEAGGETQYF